Below, 11 T cell receptor beta chains from the same sample are listed, as sequenced in a study of CD4 T cells in relation to SARS-CoV-2 and coronaviruses. Here immunoSEQ multiplex PCR was the method, and the copy in TCRdb shows in-frame clones only, minus some. The repertoire has roughly 11,000 clones, 75% to 90% of them found once; the top ten carry around 2%. Sequenced: naive CD4+ T cells from PBMCs. Subset specified: naive CD4+ T cells isolated by negative enrichment. These receptors were obtained from an adult with COVID-19.

The genes are TRBV5-1 and TRBJ2-7; D call uncertain. CDR1 and CDR2 from the germline V gene are SGHRS and YFSETQ. V was cut by 4 bases and J by 7 bases, with 12 bases left in between. There are 12 residues in the CDR3. The CDR3 DNA sequence: TGCGCCAGCAGCCCCGCGTTGCATGAGCAGTACTTC. It encodes CASSPALHEQYF.

This chain joins TRBV3-1 (or the pseudogene TRBV3-2) and TRBJ2-5; TRBD2 agrees at 9 bases. Trimming at V came to 1 base and at J to 7 bases, leaving 7 bases not matched to a gene. Germline CDR1 is LGHDT and CDR2 is YNNKEL (reference sequence). The CDR3 has 15 amino acids. Here the CDR3 reads CASSQGGGRGGTQYF. The CDR3 bases are TGTGCCAGCAGCCAAGGCGGCGGGAGGGGGGGGACCCAGTACTTC.

V gene TRBV3-1 (or the pseudogene TRBV3-2) combines with J gene TRBJ2-4; 12 bases are a match to TRBD2. CDR1 is LGHDT and CDR2 is YNNKEL in the germline V gene (reference sequence). The CDR3 totals 15 residues. V trimming: 3 bases; J trimming: 7 bases; junction bases outside the gene matches: 4. As DNA, the CDR3 is TGTGCCAGCAGCCACGGAACTAGCGGGGGGAACATTCAGTACTTC. This codes for CASSHGTSGGNIQYF.

This clone was detected once. The CDR3 loop is CASGYGQGANEQFF. CDR3 coding DNA: TGTGCTAGTGGTTACGGACAGGGGGCAAATGAGCAGTTCTTC. V usage is TRBV12-5 and J usage is TRBJ2-1; 11 nucleotides match TRBD1. Germline trimming cut 4 bases from V and 7 bases from J; bases unmatched to any gene: 3. CDR1 and CDR2 from the germline V gene are LGHNT and FRNRAP. This CDR3 comprises 14 residues.

The rearrangement uses TRBV2 and TRBJ2-1, with 14 nucleotides matching TRBD2. Germline CDR1 reads SNHLY; CDR2 reads FYNNEI. The J segment lost 1 base and the V segment lost 8 bases, leaving 10 bases of the junction unmatched. The length of the CDR3 is 18 residues. Here the CDR3 reads CASFSPGTSGGSYNEQFF. The CDR3 DNA follows: TGTGCCAGCTTTAGTCCCGGGACTAGCGGGGGTTCCTACAATGAGCAGTTCTTC.

The chain joins TRBV7-9 to TRBJ2-1; 9 positions match TRBD1. With 2 bases clipped from V and 4 bases from J, the junction kept 6 bases outside the gene matches. Germline V gives CDR1 SEHNR, CDR2 FQNEAQ (reference sequence). The CDR3 is 16 residues long. CDR3 sequence reads: CASSLYAGQGYNEQFF. In DNA form, the CDR3 reads TGTGCCAGCAGCTTATATGCGGGACAGGGATACAATGAGCAGTTCTTC.

The chain employs TRBV19 and TRBJ2-3, with a weak D call TRBD1 (6 bases). CDR1 and CDR2 (germline): LNHDA, SQIVND (reference sequence). Trimming shortened V by 6 bases and J by 6 bases, and 13 bases separated the two germline ends. The CDR3 extends over 13 amino acids. This CDR3 is CASSPTGGDTQYF. As DNA, the CDR3 is TGTGCCAGTAGCCCGACAGGTGGGGATACGCAGTATTTT.

This clone was found once. The chain uses TRBV6-1 and TRBJ1-1, with 9 nucleotides matching TRBD1. The ends lost 3 bases at V and 10 bases at J; junction bases unmatched: 0. This CDR3 comprises 11 residues. Germline assignment: CDR1 MNHNS and CDR2 SASEGT. CDR3 nucleotide sequence: TGTGCCAGCAGTGAGGACAGGGGAGCTTTCTTT. It codes for CASSEDRGAFF.

The V call is TRBV28, the J call TRBJ1-5, with no clear D. This CDR3 region has 14 residues. V was trimmed by 6 bases and J by 1 base, leaving 10 bases between them. The germline gives CDR1 MDHEN, CDR2 SYDVKM. CDR3 DNA: TGTGCCAGCAGCCCAAACGGGAGCAATCAGCCCCAGCATTTT. Protein: CASSPNGSNQPQHF.

V usage is TRBV3-1 (or the pseudogene TRBV3-2) and J usage is TRBJ2-3; TRBD2 agrees at 8 bases. This CDR3 is 14 amino acids long. CDR1 and CDR2 from the germline V gene are LGHDT and YNNKEL (reference sequence). V trimming: 4 bases; J trimming: 4 bases; junction bases outside the gene matches: 4. The chain's CDR3 is CASSRRGGPDTQYF. As DNA, the CDR3 is TGTGCCAGCAGCCGCCGGGGGGGACCAGATACGCAGTATTTT.

The chain uses TRBV11-3 and TRBJ2-3; 8 nucleotides align to TRBD1. J lost 6 bases, V lost 5 bases, and 10 bases had no gene match. Germline loops: CDR1 SGHNT, CDR2 YENEEA. The CDR3 length is 15 residues. In DNA form, the CDR3 reads TGTGCCAGCAGCCCCCTGGGACAGGCAACCGATACGCAGTATTTT. Translation: CASSPLGQATDTQYF.